The T cell receptor (beta chain) under discussion was sequenced for a study of cytomegalovirus exposure and HLA in healthy donors. General study points: Equally common other TCR beta chains were less clonally expanded than HLA-associated ones, a later analysis found. Common viral pathogens seemed to be connected with several of the most significant clusters, according to a later analysis. The authors considered a cluster of highly shared sequence variants likely to be a sequencing artifact. The authors listed around 150 TCR beta chains as cytomegalovirus-associated.

CDR3 length: 17 amino acids. The germline V gene has CDR1 SGHDT and CDR2 YYEEEE. V shed 1 base and J 5 bases; nucleotides not matched to a gene: 11. About this clone itself: Its target is not known. Other nucleotide sequences from this sample produce the same CDR3.

PCR involved 60 Vbeta and 13 Jbeta primers. The table came from immunoSEQ multiplex PCR; TCRdb's copy has only in-frame clones and leaves some out. The sample records roughly 130,000 clones, around 72% being singletons. Sample: PBMCs. The chain combines TRBV5-6 with TRBJ2-2; 7 nucleotides match TRBD2. This sequence originates from a woman aged 40 to 49 in good health and CMV-seronegative. The CDR3 protein is CASSLLLAGVKTGELFF. The DNA for the CDR3 is TGTGCCAGCAGCTTGCTTCTGGCGGGGGTTAAGACCGGGGAGCTGTTTTTT.